This TCR beta chain is drawn from a study of cytomegalovirus exposure and HLA in healthy donors. Study observations and caveats: Earlier findings revealed that most TCR beta V segments proved productive either about 87% or about 30% of the time. In presence/absence analyses, roughly uniform sequencing depth across donors was assumed. Information on immune exposure was restricted to one variable (CMV serostatus).

On this clone itself: As yet, its antigen is unknown.

Germline CDR1 and CDR2: SGDLS and YYNGEE. Trimming cost V 0 bases and J 1 base, with 10 bases left between them. This CDR3 is built from 15 residues. PCR used 60 Vbeta primers and 13 Jbeta primers. In the authors' methods: Around 80 million unique TCR beta chains, approximately 11 million of them shared, were counted by a later analysis. Clones were read by immunoSEQ multiplex PCR, and TCRdb kept only the in-frame ones, dropping some. The V and J calls and clone size are taken from that table; D and trimming were inferred from the DNA. The table has a few hundred thousand clones, approximately 91% seen once.

The chain links TRBV9 to TRBJ1-1, with D unresolved. The clonotype originates from a girl aged 2 to 9 in good health and CMV-seronegative. Material: PBMCs. DNA for the CDR3: TGTGCCAGCAGCGTAGACCTGAGCCCGAACACTGAAGCTTTCTTT. Its protein product is CASSVDLSPNTEAFF.